This section outlines one T cell receptor beta chain sequence together with its context. The antigen remains undetermined. These data are taken from a study of cytomegalovirus exposure and HLA in healthy donors. Study outcomes and limitations: The authors enumerated roughly 180 TCR beta chains as linked to cytomegalovirus. A later analysis found common viral pathogens apparently linked to several of the most significant clusters. 15,000 to 20,000 TCR beta sequences were associated with HLA alleles at 0.05 false discovery rate in a later analysis. Earlier results showed most TCR beta V segments being productive about 87% or about 30% of the time.

V was clipped by 3 bases and J by 6 bases, with 19 bases between them. The germline CDR1 and CDR2 sequences are SGHNT and YYREEE (reference sequence). The CDR3 has 16 residues. Amplification used 60 Vbeta primers and 13 Jbeta primers. Profiling relied on immunoSEQ multiplex PCR, and the TCRdb table lists in-frame clones only, not all of them. Seen in this sample are around 100,000 clones; the ten most common clones hold approximately 3.7%. The chain links TRBV5-4 to TRBJ2-1, with D possibly TRBD2 on 6 matching bases. The sequenced sample was PBMCs. The sequence came from a man aged 40-49 years in good health and CMV-seronegative. CDR3 sequence (DNA): TGTGCCAGCAGCTCACCGGGACGCAGGGACTTCAATGAGCAGTTCTTC. Protein sequence: CASSSPGRRDFNEQFF.